The clone carrying this TCR beta chain showed up just a few times. Its target is unknown. This specimen comes from a study of beta chain features in type 1 diabetes. Sequenced material consisted of expressed TCRB transcripts (all of the isolated RNA was reverse transcribed). The table came from immunoSEQ multiplex PCR; TCRdb's copy has only in-frame clones and leaves some out. The sample consists of roughly 300,000 clones, less than 9.5% of them appearing once. The study's findings and limits: Moderate but significant shortening of TCRB CDR3s was recorded in all four CD4+ subsets from Type 1 diabetes patients.

Germline lookup yields CDR1 MNHEY and CDR2 SMNVEV (reference sequence). Trimming cost V 6 bases and J 2 bases; bases outside gene matches: 7. This CDR3 contains 16 residues. It was one heparinised blood draw, averaging roughly 0.11 L, that each donor gave. Sorting that relied on CD45RO/CCR7/CD25/CD127/CD95/CD27 yielded CD4+ naive, central memory, regulatory and stem cell-like memory cells. The TCR originated in a woman between 18 and 29 years old in good health. The chain recombines TRBV27 with TRBJ1-5; 10 bases are shared with TRBD1. Material: central memory CD4+ T cells from blood. The CDR3 reads CASRKTTGGGNQPQHF. The CDR3 region has the DNA TGTGCCAGCAGAAAAACGACAGGGGGCGGCAATCAGCCCCAGCATTTT.